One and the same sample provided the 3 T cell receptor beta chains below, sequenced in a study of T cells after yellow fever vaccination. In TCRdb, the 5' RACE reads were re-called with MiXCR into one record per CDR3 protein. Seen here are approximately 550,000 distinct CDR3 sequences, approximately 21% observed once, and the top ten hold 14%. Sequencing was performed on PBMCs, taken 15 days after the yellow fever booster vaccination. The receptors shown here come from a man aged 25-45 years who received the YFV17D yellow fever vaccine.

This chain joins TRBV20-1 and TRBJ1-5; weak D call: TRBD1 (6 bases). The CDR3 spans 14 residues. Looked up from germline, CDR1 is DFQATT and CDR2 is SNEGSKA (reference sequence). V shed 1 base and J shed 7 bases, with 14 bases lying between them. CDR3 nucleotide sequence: TGCAGTGCTAGAGCTGGTGGGGGCGGGCAGCCCCAGCATTTT. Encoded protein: CSARAGGGGQPQHF.

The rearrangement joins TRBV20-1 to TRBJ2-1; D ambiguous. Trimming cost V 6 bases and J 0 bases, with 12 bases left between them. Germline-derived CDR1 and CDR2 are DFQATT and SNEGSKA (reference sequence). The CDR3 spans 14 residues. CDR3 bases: TGCAGTGCGAGGAAATGGGGCTCCTACAATGAGCAGTTCTTC. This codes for CSARKWGSYNEQFF.

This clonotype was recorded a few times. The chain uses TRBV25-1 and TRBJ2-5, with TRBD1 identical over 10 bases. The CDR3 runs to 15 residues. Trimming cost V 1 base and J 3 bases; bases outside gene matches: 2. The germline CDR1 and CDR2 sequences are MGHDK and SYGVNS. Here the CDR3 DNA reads TGTGCCAGCAGTGAATCGGGGACAGGGGAAGAGACCCAGTACTTC. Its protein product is CASSESGTGEETQYF.